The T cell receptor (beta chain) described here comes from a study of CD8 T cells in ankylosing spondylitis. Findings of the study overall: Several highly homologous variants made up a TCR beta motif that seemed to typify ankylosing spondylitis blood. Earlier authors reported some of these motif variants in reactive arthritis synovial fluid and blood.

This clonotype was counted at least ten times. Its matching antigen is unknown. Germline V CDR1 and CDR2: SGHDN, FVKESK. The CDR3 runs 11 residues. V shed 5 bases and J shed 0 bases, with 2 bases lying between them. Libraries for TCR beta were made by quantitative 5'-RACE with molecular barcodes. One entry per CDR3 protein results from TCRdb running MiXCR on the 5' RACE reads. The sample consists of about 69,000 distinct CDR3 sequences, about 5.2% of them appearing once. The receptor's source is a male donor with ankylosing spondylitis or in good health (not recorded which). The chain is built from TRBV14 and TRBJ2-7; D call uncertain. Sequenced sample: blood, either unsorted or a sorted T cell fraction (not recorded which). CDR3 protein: CASSNSYEQYF. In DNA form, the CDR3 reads TGTGCCAGCAGCAACTCCTACGAGCAGTACTTC.